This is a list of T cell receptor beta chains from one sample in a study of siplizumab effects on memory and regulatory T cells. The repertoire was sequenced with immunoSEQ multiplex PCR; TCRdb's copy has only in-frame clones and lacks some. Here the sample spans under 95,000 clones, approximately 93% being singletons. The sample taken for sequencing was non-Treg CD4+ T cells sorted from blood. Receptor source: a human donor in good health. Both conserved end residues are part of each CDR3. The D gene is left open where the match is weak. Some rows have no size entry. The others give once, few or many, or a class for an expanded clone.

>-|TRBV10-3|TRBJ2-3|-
CAISESGLLTDTQYF
TGTGCCATCAGTGAGTCGGGACTGCTCACAGATACGCAGTATTTT
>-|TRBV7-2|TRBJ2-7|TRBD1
CASSSQTGTYEQYF
TGTGCCAGCAGCTCCCAGACAGGGACCTACGAGCAGTACTTC
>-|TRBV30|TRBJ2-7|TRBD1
CAWSGGDRSSYEQYF
TGTGCCTGGAGTGGGGGGGACAGGAGCTCCTACGAGCAGTACTTC
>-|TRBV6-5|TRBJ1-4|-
CASSPRRNEKLFF
TGTGCCAGCAGCCCTCGCCGGAATGAAAAACTGTTTTTT
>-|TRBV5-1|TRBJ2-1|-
CASSLTVGTNSYNEQFF
TGCGCCAGCAGCTTGACGGTCGGCACGAACTCCTACAATGAGCAGTTCTTC
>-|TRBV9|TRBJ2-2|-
CASSAAGTSSNTGELFF
TGTGCCAGCAGCGCCGCTGGGACAAGTTCGAACACCGGGGAGCTGTTTTTT
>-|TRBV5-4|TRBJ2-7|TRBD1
CASSLGDRGASEQYF
TGTGCCAGCAGCTTGGGAGACAGGGGGGCAAGTGAGCAGTACTTC
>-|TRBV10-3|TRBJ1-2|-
CAISERLSGYTF
TGTGCCATCAGTGAACGACTCTCTGGCTACACCTTC
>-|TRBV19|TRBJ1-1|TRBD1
CASSARTGYGRTEAFF
TGTGCCAGTAGTGCCCGGACAGGGTATGGGAGGACTGAAGCTTTCTTT
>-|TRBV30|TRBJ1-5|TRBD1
CAWSVPDRGRGNQPQHF
TGTGCCTGGAGTGTACCGGACAGGGGGCGAGGCAATCAGCCCCAGCATTTT
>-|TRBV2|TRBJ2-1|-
CASSSRGVDEQFF
TGTGCCAGTAGTAGTAGGGGGGTCGATGAGCAGTTCTTC
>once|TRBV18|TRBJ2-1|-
CASSPPVGQGNEQFF
TGTGCCAGCTCACCACCGGTCGGACAAGGTAATGAGCAGTTCTTC